This TCR beta chain was sequenced during a study of T cell repertoires in cytomegalovirus infection. Study-wide context: Based on public TCR beta signatures, there were indications of CMV infection and of a matching HLA type. Study-wide points: Carriage of CMV together with the relevant HLA was identifiable through cumulative public TCR beta family frequency. The ex vivo response was dominated by HLA-C-restricted CMV-specific TCR beta clonotypes.

Germline loops: CDR1 SGHDN, CDR2 FVKESK. J gave up 8 bases and V 1 base, and 15 bases lay outside the gene matches. This CDR3 has 18 amino acids. As to this clonotype: Its antigen remains unknown.

TCRdb used MiXCR to reprocess the reads, holding one entry per CDR3 protein. The profile shows 600,000 to 800,000 distinct CDR3 sequences, 24% of them singletons. The receptor was derived from a human donor in good health (CMV status not recorded). Some clones in this sample may be carry-over from other donors' samples. The rearrangement links TRBV14 to TRBJ1-4; 8 bases are a match to TRBD1. Sequencing was carried out using CD8+ T cells from PBMCs. CDR3 sequence (DNA): TGTGCCAGCAGCCAAGCCCCGAGACAGGGGCCGGTCCGGGAAAAACTGTTTTTT. This encodes CASSQAPRQGPVREKLFF.